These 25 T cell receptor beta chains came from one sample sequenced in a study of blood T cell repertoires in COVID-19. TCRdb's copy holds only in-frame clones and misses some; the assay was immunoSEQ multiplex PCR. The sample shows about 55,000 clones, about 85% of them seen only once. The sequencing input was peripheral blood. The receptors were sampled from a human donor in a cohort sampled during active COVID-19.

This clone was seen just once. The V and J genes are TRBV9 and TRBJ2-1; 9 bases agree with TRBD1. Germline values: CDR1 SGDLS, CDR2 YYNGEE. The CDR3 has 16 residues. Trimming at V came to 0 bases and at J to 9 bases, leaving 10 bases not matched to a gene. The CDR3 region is CASSVANRGHLGEQFF. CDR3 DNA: TGTGCCAGCAGCGTAGCCAACAGGGGGCACCTGGGTGAGCAGTTCTTC.

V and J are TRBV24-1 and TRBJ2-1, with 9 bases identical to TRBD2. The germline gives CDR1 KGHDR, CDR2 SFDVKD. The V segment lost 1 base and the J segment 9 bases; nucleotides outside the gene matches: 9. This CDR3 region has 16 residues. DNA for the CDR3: TGTGCCACCAGTGATTTTAAAGGCGGGAGGGCTGGTGAGCAGTTCTTC. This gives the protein CATSDFKGGRAGEQFF.

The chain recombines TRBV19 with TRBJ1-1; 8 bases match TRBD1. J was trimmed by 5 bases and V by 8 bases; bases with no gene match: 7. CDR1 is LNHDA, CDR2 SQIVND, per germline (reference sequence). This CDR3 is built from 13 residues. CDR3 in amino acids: CASDRGATTEAFF. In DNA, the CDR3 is TGTGCCAGTGACAGGGGAGCGACGACTGAAGCTTTCTTT.

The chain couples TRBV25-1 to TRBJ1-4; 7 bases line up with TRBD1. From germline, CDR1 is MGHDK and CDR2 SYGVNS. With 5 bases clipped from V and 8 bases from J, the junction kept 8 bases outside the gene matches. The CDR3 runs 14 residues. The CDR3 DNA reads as TGTGCCAGCAGTCCTAGGGGGCGCGGGGAAAAACTGTTTTTT. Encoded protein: CASSPRGRGEKLFF.

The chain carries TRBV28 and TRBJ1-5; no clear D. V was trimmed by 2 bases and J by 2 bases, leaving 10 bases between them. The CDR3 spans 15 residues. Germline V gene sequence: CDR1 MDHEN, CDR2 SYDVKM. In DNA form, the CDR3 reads TGTGCCAGCAGTTTAGGCCCCCAGGGCAATCAGCCCCAGCATTTT. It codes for CASSLGPQGNQPQHF.

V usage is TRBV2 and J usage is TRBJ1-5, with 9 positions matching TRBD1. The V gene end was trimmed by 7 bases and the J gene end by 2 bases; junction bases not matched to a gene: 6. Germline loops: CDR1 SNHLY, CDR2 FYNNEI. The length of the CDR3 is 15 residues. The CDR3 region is CASTLDRGGNQPQHF. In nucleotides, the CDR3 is TGTGCCAGCACCCTGGACAGGGGAGGCAATCAGCCCCAGCATTTT. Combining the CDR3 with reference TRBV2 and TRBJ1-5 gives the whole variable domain EPEVTQTPSHQVTQMGQEVILRCVPISNHLYFYWYRQILGQKVEFLVSFYNNEISEKSEIFDDQFSVERPDGSNFTLKIRSTKLEDSAMYFCASTLDRGGNQPQHFGDGTRLSIL.

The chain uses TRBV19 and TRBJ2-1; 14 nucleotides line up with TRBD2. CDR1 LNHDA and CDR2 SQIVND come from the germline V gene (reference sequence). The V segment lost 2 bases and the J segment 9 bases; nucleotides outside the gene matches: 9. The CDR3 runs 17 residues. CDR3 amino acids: CASSINPGLAGAFEQFF. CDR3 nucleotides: TGTGCCAGTAGTATAAACCCGGGACTAGCGGGAGCTTTTGAGCAGTTCTTC.

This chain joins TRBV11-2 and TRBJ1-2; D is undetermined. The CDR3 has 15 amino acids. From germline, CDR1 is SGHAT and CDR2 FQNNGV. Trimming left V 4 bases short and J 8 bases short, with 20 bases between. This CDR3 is CASSSRLTRRGGYTF. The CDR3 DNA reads TGTGCCAGCAGCTCGAGATTAACTCGACGAGGGGGCTACACCTTC.

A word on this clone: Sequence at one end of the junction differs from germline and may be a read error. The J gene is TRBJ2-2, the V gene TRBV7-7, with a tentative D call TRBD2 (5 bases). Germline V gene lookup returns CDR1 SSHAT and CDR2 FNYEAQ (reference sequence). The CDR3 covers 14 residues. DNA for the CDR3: TGTGCTAGCACCTTTGGAGGCGCAGCCGGGGAGCTGTTTTTT. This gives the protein CASTFGGAAGELFF. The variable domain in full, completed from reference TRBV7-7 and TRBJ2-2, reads GAGVSQSPRYKVTKRGQDVTLRCDPISSHATLYWYQQALGQGPEFLTYFNYEAQPDKSGLPSDRFSAERPEGSISTLTIQRTEQRDSAMYRCASTFGGAAGELFFGEGSRLTVL.

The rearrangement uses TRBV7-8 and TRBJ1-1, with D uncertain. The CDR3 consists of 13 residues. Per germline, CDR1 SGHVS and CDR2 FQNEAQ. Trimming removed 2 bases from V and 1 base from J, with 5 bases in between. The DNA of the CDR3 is TGTGCCAGCAGCTTAAATCAGAACACTGAAGCTTTCTTT. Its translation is CASSLNQNTEAFF.

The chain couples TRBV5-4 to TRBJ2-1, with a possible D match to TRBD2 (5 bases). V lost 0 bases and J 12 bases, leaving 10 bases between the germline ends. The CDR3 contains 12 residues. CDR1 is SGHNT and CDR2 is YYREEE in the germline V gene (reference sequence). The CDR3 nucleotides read TGTGCCAGCAGCTTGGATGGCGAGGGGCAGTTCTTC. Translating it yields CASSLDGEGQFF. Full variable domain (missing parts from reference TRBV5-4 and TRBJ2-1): ETGVTQSPTHLIKTRGQQVTLRCSSQSGHNTVSWYQQALGQGPQFIFQYYREEENGRGNFPPRFSGLQFPNYSSELNVNALELDDSALYLCASSLDGEGQFFGPGTRLTVL.

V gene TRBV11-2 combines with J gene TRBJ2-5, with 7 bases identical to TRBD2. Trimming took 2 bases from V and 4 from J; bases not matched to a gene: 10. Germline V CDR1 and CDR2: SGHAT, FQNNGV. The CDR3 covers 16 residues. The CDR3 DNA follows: TGTGCCAGCAGCTTATTACCTAGCGGAGCGGCAGAGACCCAGTACTTC. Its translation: CASSLLPSGAAETQYF. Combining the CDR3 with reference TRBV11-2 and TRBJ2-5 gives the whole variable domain EAGVAQSPRYKIIEKRQSVAFWCNPISGHATLYWYQQILGQGPKLLIQFQNNGVVDDSQLPKDRFSAERLKGVDSTLKIQPAKLEDSAVYLCASSLLPSGAAETQYFGPGTRLLVL.

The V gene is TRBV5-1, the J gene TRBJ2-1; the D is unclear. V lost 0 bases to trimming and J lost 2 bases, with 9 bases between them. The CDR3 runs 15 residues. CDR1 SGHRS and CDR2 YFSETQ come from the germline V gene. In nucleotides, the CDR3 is TGCGCCAGCAGCTTGGCCAGTCAGACCTACAATGAGCAGTTCTTC. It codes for CASSLASQTYNEQFF.

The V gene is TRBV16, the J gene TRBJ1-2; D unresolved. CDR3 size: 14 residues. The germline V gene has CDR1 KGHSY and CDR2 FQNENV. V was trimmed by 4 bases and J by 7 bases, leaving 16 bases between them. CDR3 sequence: CASSLQKAGAGYTF. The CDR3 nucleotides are TGTGCCAGCAGCCTTCAAAAGGCGGGCGCTGGCTACACCTTC.

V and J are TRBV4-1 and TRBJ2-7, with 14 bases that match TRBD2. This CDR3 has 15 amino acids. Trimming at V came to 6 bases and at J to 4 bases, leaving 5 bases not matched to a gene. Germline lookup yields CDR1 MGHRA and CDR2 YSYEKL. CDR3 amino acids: CASRYGTSGRYEQYF. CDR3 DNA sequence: TGCGCCAGCAGGTATGGGACTAGCGGGAGATACGAGCAGTACTTC.

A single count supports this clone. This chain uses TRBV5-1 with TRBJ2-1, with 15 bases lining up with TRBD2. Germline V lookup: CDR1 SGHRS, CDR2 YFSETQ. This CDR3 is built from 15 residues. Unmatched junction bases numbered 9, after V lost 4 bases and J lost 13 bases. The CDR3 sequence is CASSPGTSGGTTQFF. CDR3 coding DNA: TGCGCCAGCAGCCCCGGGACTAGCGGGGGGACGACACAGTTCTTC.

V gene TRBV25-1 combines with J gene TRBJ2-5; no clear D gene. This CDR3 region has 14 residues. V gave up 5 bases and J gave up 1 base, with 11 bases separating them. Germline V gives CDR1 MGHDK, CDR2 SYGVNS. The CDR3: CASSKPSIQETQYF. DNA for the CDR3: TGTGCCAGCAGTAAACCGAGCATCCAAGAGACCCAGTACTTC.

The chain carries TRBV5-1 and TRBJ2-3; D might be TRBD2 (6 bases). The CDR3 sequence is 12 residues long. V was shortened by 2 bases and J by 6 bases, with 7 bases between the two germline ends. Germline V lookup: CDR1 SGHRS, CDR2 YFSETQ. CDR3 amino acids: CASSFGGDTQYF. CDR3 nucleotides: TGCGCCAGCAGCTTTGGAGGGGATACGCAGTATTTT.

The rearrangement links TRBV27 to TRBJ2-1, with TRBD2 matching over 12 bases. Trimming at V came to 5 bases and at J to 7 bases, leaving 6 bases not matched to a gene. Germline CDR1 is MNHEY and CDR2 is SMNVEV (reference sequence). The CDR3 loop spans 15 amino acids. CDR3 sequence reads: CASSTLAGGENEQFF. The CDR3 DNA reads TGTGCCAGCAGTACCCTAGCGGGAGGGGAAAATGAGCAGTTCTTC.

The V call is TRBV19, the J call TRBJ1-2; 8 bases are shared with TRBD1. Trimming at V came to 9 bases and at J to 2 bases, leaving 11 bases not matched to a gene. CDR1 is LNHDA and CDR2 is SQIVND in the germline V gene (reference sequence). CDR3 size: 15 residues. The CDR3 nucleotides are TGTGCCAGCCGCAGGGGGCGCACCGGGAACTATGGCTACACCTTC. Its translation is CASRRGRTGNYGYTF.

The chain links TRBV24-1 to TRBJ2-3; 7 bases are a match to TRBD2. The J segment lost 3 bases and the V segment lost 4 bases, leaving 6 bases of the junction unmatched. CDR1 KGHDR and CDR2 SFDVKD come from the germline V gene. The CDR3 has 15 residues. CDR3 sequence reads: CATSEWTRGTDTQYF. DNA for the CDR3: TGTGCCACCAGTGAGTGGACTAGAGGAACAGATACGCAGTATTTT.

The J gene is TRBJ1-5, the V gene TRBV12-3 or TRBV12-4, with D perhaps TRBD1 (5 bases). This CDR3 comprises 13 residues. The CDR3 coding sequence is TGTGCGATAAGGGAGGGGAGCAATCAGCCCCAGCATTTT. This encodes CAIREGSNQPQHF.

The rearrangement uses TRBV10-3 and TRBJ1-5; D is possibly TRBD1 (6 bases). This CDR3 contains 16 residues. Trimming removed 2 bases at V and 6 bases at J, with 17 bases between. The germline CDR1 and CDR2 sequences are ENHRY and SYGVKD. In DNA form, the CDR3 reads TGTGCCATCAGTGAGAAGTACAGGGATTTCGGTCAGCCCCAGCATTTT. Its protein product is CAISEKYRDFGQPQHF.

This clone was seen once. DNA of the CDR3: TGTGCCAGCAGCTCTACTAACGAAAACATTCAGTACTTC. Amino acids: CASSSTNENIQYF. J is TRBJ2-4 and V is TRBV28; no clear D gene. Germline CDR1 reads MDHEN; CDR2 reads SYDVKM. The CDR3 runs 13 residues. V dropped 6 bases and J dropped 5 bases, with 11 bases sitting between them.

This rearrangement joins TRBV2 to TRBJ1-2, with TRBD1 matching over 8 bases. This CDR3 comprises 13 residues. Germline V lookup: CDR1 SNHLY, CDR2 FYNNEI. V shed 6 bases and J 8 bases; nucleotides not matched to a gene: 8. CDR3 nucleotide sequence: TGTGCCAGCAGGGACAGGGTTGAGGGAGGCTACACCTTC. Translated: CASRDRVEGGYTF.